Listed below are T cell receptor beta chains from one sample, sequenced in a study of beta chain features in type 1 diabetes. Sequencing used immunoSEQ multiplex PCR; TCRdb keeps in-frame clones, though not all of them. Of roughly 220,000 clones listed, 16% are singletons. Sequenced input: naive CD4+ T cells from blood. The receptors derive from a man between 25 and 39 years old with type 1 diabetes. The CDR3 runs from the conserved cysteine through the conserved F or W. D genes are given only for firm matches. The size field is filled for only some rows; it gives once, few, many or a size class.

V gene: TRBV19
J gene: TRBJ1-5
D gene: TRBD1
clone size: NA
CDR3 protein: CASSSGTVYQPQHF
CDR3 DNA: TGTGCCAGTAGTTCCGGGACAGTCTATCAGCCCCAGCATTTT

V gene: TRBV4-1
J gene: TRBJ2-3
D gene: TRBD2
clone size: NA
CDR3 protein: CASSQTPSNDASGTDTQYF
CDR3 DNA: TGCGCCAGCAGCCAGACCCCATCTAATGATGCTAGCGGGACGGATACGCAGTATTTT

V gene: TRBV29-1
J gene: TRBJ2-7
D gene: NA
clone size: NA
CDR3 protein: CSVRGAESTYEQYF
CDR3 DNA: TGCAGCGTCAGGGGAGCCGAAAGTACCTACGAGCAGTACTTC

V gene: TRBV6-5
J gene: TRBJ1-4
D gene: NA
clone size: few
CDR3 protein: CAIAAGANEKLFF
CDR3 DNA: TGTGCCATTGCGGCTGGAGCTAATGAAAAACTGTTTTTT

V gene: TRBV29-1
J gene: TRBJ2-4
D gene: TRBD1
clone size: few
CDR3 protein: CSVEEGGPSRSTNIQYF
CDR3 DNA: TGCAGCGTTGAAGAAGGGGGCCCATCTAGATCAACAAACATTCAGTACTTC

V gene: TRBV27
J gene: TRBJ2-2
D gene: TRBD1
clone size: few
CDR3 protein: CASSLLQGAYGPGELFF
CDR3 DNA: TGTGCCAGCAGTTTGTTACAGGGGGCGTATGGGCCCGGGGAGCTGTTTTTT

V gene: TRBV4-1
J gene: TRBJ2-1
D gene: NA
clone size: NA
CDR3 protein: CASSQPGDRQFF
CDR3 DNA: TGCGCCAGCAGCCAACCCGGCGATCGGCAGTTCTTC

V gene: TRBV6-6
J gene: TRBJ1-2
D gene: NA
clone size: few
CDR3 protein: CASSYGEGWGYTF
CDR3 DNA: TGTGCCAGCAGTTACGGTGAAGGTTGGGGCTACACCTTC

V gene: TRBV7-3
J gene: TRBJ2-7
D gene: NA
clone size: NA
CDR3 protein: CASSLTGGYEQYF
CDR3 DNA: TGTGCCAGCAGCTTAACGGGCGGCTACGAGCAGTACTTC

V gene: TRBV9
J gene: TRBJ2-3
D gene: TRBD2
clone size: NA
CDR3 protein: CASSVGGSTDTQYF
CDR3 DNA: TGTGCCAGCAGCGTAGGCGGGAGTACAGATACGCAGTATTTT

V gene: TRBV7-2
J gene: TRBJ1-1
D gene: NA
clone size: few
CDR3 protein: CASSLGWVYTEAFF
CDR3 DNA: TGTGCCAGCAGCTTAGGCTGGGTTTACACTGAAGCTTTCTTT

V gene: TRBV6-6
J gene: TRBJ1-2
D gene: NA
clone size: NA
CDR3 protein: CASSSTLYGYTF
CDR3 DNA: TGTGCCAGCAGTTCTACACTCTATGGCTACACCTTC

V gene: TRBV7-2
J gene: TRBJ2-3
D gene: TRBD2
clone size: NA
CDR3 protein: CASSRVTSGTDTQYF
CDR3 DNA: TGTGCCAGCAGCCGAGTGACTAGCGGCACAGATACGCAGTATTTT

V gene: TRBV10-3
J gene: TRBJ2-5
D gene: NA
clone size: NA
CDR3 protein: CAISENGMGETQYF
CDR3 DNA: TGTGCCATCAGTGAGAATGGGATGGGAGAGACCCAGTACTTC

V gene: TRBV7-2
J gene: TRBJ2-1
D gene: NA
clone size: few
CDR3 protein: CASSPYLGEQFF
CDR3 DNA: TGTGCCAGCAGCCCCTACTTAGGTGAGCAGTTCTTC

V gene: TRBV30
J gene: TRBJ1-5
D gene: NA
clone size: few
CDR3 protein: CAWSRGAGSNQPQHF
CDR3 DNA: TGTGCCTGGAGTCGGGGGGCCGGGAGCAATCAGCCCCAGCATTTT

V gene: TRBV5-4
J gene: TRBJ2-3
D gene: TRBD2
clone size: NA
CDR3 protein: CASSAGTSGTPSTDTQYF
CDR3 DNA: TGTGCCAGCAGCGCCGGGACTAGCGGGACACCAAGCACAGATACGCAGTATTTT

V gene: TRBV5-4
J gene: TRBJ1-2
D gene: NA
clone size: few
CDR3 protein: CASTDPGDVRIDYGYTF
CDR3 DNA: TGTGCCAGCACAGACCCGGGGGACGTCAGAATCGACTATGGCTACACCTTC

V gene: TRBV5-1
J gene: TRBJ2-6
D gene: NA
clone size: few
CDR3 protein: CASSLDSPLSSGANVLTF
CDR3 DNA: TGCGCCAGCAGCTTGGACAGTCCCCTGAGCTCTGGGGCCAACGTCCTGACTTTC

V gene: TRBV7-2
J gene: TRBJ2-3
D gene: TRBD2
clone size: few
CDR3 protein: CASISGGLAGVGTQYF
CDR3 DNA: TGTGCCAGCATCTCCGGAGGACTAGCGGGAGTAGGTACGCAGTATTTT

V gene: TRBV19
J gene: TRBJ2-6
D gene: NA
clone size: few
CDR3 protein: CASKESSGANVLTF
CDR3 DNA: TGTGCCAGTAAGGAGAGCTCTGGGGCCAACGTCCTGACTTTC

V gene: TRBV7-6
J gene: TRBJ1-1
D gene: NA
clone size: once
CDR3 protein: CASSFTMNTEAFF
CDR3 DNA: TGTGCCAGCAGCTTTACAATGAACACTGAAGCTTTCTTT

V gene: TRBV11-1
J gene: TRBJ2-1
D gene: NA
clone size: NA
CDR3 protein: CASSHDRDNLYNEQFF
CDR3 DNA: TGTGCCAGCAGTCACGACCGGGACAATCTCTACAATGAGCAGTTCTTC

V gene: TRBV9
J gene: TRBJ2-7
D gene: TRBD1
clone size: few
CDR3 protein: CASSVAGTASYEQYF
CDR3 DNA: TGTGCCAGCAGCGTAGCCGGGACAGCTTCCTACGAGCAGTACTTC

V gene: TRBV6-5
J gene: TRBJ2-3
D gene: TRBD2
clone size: NA
CDR3 protein: CASSSGTSGTDTQYF
CDR3 DNA: TGTGCCAGCAGTTCCGGGACTAGCGGCACAGATACGCAGTATTTT

V gene: TRBV7-2
J gene: TRBJ2-1
D gene: TRBD2
clone size: NA
CDR3 protein: CASSLAGSSYNEQFF
CDR3 DNA: TGTGCCAGCAGCCTAGCGGGGAGCTCCTACAATGAGCAGTTCTTC

V gene: TRBV29-1
J gene: TRBJ1-5
D gene: NA
clone size: few
CDR3 protein: CSVQPQGNQPQHF
CDR3 DNA: TGCAGCGTTCAACCTCAGGGAAATCAGCCCCAGCATTTT

V gene: TRBV7-6
J gene: TRBJ2-1
D gene: NA
clone size: few
CDR3 protein: CASSLMKGYNEQFF
CDR3 DNA: TGTGCCAGCAGCTTAATGAAGGGTTACAATGAGCAGTTCTTC

V gene: TRBV5-6
J gene: TRBJ1-1
D gene: NA
clone size: NA
CDR3 protein: CASSQRDGTEAFF
CDR3 DNA: TGTGCCAGCAGCCAGAGGGACGGCACTGAAGCTTTCTTT

V gene: TRBV5-1
J gene: TRBJ2-7
D gene: TRBD2
clone size: few
CDR3 protein: CASSLEPGLAVYEQYF
CDR3 DNA: TGCGCCAGCAGCTTGGAACCGGGACTAGCAGTGTACGAGCAGTACTTC

V gene: TRBV23-1
J gene: TRBJ2-7
D gene: TRBD2
clone size: NA
CDR3 protein: CASRTSGRVAYEQYF
CDR3 DNA: TGCGCCAGCAGGACTAGCGGGAGGGTAGCCTACGAGCAGTACTTC

V gene: TRBV7-9
J gene: TRBJ2-1
D gene: TRBD2
clone size: few
CDR3 protein: CASSPRGRAGSSYNEQFF
CDR3 DNA: TGTGCCAGCAGCCCCCGGGGGAGAGCGGGGAGCTCCTACAATGAGCAGTTCTTC

V gene: TRBV7-2
J gene: TRBJ2-3
D gene: NA
clone size: few
CDR3 protein: CASSLALGGGTDTQYF
CDR3 DNA: TGTGCCAGCAGCTTAGCGCTAGGAGGCGGCACAGATACGCAGTATTTT

V gene: TRBV4-1
J gene: TRBJ2-7
D gene: TRBD1
clone size: few
CDR3 protein: CASSQGPRDSHF
CDR3 DNA: TGCGCCAGCAGCCAGGGACCCCGGGACAGCCACTTC

V gene: TRBV5-6
J gene: TRBJ2-2
D gene: TRBD1
clone size: NA
CDR3 protein: CASSFVEIQGADGELFF
CDR3 DNA: TGTGCCAGCAGCTTTGTTGAGATCCAGGGGGCGGACGGGGAGCTGTTTTTT

V gene: TRBV7-2
J gene: TRBJ2-7
D gene: NA
clone size: few
CDR3 protein: CASSLAPGDYEQYF
CDR3 DNA: TGTGCCAGCAGCTTAGCCCCGGGAGACTACGAGCAGTACTTC

V gene: TRBV6-6
J gene: TRBJ2-7
D gene: TRBD2
clone size: NA
CDR3 protein: CASSYGGTSGSYEQYF
CDR3 DNA: TGTGCCAGCAGTTACGGCGGGACTAGCGGGTCCTACGAGCAGTACTTC

V gene: TRBV25-1
J gene: TRBJ2-1
D gene: NA
clone size: few
CDR3 protein: CASSNGASQFF
CDR3 DNA: TGTGCCAGCTCGAACGGGGCATCCCAATTCTTC

V gene: TRBV11-1
J gene: TRBJ2-5
D gene: TRBD2
clone size: NA
CDR3 protein: CASSLWTSGIGETQYF
CDR3 DNA: TGTGCCAGCAGCCTCTGGACTAGCGGGATCGGAGAGACCCAGTACTTC

V gene: TRBV19
J gene: TRBJ2-7
D gene: TRBD1
clone size: NA
CDR3 protein: CASSTPTGTYEQYF
CDR3 DNA: TGTGCCAGTAGTACCCCGACAGGGACCTACGAGCAGTACTTC

V gene: TRBV19
J gene: TRBJ2-5
D gene: NA
clone size: NA
CDR3 protein: CASSSGTDQETQYF
CDR3 DNA: TGTGCCAGTAGTAGCGGAACAGATCAAGAGACCCAGTACTTC

V gene: TRBV6-6
J gene: TRBJ2-4
D gene: NA
clone size: few
CDR3 protein: CASSSTSPGPENIQYF
CDR3 DNA: TGTGCCAGCAGTTCCACTTCCCCGGGACCAGAAAACATTCAGTACTTC

V gene: TRBV29-1
J gene: TRBJ2-1
D gene: TRBD2
clone size: few
CDR3 protein: CSVGAGVYNEQFF
CDR3 DNA: TGCAGCGTTGGAGCGGGAGTATACAATGAGCAGTTCTTC

V gene: TRBV29-1
J gene: TRBJ2-3
D gene: NA
clone size: NA
CDR3 protein: CSVEQTDTQYF
CDR3 DNA: TGCAGCGTTGAACAGACAGATACGCAGTATTTT

V gene: TRBV30
J gene: TRBJ1-2
D gene: NA
clone size: NA
CDR3 protein: CAWSKEARHTF
CDR3 DNA: TGTGCCTGGAGTAAGGAGGCCCGCCACACCTTC

V gene: TRBV5-4
J gene: TRBJ2-3
D gene: NA
clone size: NA
CDR3 protein: CASSLGTSTDTQYF
CDR3 DNA: TGTGCCAGCAGCTTGGGGACTTCGACAGATACGCAGTATTTT

V gene: TRBV4-1
J gene: TRBJ1-4
D gene: TRBD1
clone size: NA
CDR3 protein: CASSQVGTGSEKLFF
CDR3 DNA: TGCGCCAGCAGCCAAGTCGGGACAGGGAGTGAAAAACTGTTTTTT

V gene: TRBV9
J gene: TRBJ2-1
D gene: TRBD2
clone size: once
CDR3 protein: CASSVTISSSGHYRRSYNEQFF
CDR3 DNA: TGTGCCAGCAGCGTAACGATATCGAGTAGCGGGCACTATAGGCGTTCCTACAATGAGCAGTTCTTC

V gene: TRBV7-9
J gene: TRBJ2-5
D gene: TRBD2
clone size: few
CDR3 protein: CASSYRTSQETQYF
CDR3 DNA: TGTGCCAGCAGCTACCGGACTAGCCAAGAGACCCAGTACTTC

V gene: TRBV7-9
J gene: TRBJ2-1
D gene: NA
clone size: NA
CDR3 protein: CASSSVYNEQFF
CDR3 DNA: TGTGCCAGCAGTTCCGTCTACAATGAGCAGTTCTTC